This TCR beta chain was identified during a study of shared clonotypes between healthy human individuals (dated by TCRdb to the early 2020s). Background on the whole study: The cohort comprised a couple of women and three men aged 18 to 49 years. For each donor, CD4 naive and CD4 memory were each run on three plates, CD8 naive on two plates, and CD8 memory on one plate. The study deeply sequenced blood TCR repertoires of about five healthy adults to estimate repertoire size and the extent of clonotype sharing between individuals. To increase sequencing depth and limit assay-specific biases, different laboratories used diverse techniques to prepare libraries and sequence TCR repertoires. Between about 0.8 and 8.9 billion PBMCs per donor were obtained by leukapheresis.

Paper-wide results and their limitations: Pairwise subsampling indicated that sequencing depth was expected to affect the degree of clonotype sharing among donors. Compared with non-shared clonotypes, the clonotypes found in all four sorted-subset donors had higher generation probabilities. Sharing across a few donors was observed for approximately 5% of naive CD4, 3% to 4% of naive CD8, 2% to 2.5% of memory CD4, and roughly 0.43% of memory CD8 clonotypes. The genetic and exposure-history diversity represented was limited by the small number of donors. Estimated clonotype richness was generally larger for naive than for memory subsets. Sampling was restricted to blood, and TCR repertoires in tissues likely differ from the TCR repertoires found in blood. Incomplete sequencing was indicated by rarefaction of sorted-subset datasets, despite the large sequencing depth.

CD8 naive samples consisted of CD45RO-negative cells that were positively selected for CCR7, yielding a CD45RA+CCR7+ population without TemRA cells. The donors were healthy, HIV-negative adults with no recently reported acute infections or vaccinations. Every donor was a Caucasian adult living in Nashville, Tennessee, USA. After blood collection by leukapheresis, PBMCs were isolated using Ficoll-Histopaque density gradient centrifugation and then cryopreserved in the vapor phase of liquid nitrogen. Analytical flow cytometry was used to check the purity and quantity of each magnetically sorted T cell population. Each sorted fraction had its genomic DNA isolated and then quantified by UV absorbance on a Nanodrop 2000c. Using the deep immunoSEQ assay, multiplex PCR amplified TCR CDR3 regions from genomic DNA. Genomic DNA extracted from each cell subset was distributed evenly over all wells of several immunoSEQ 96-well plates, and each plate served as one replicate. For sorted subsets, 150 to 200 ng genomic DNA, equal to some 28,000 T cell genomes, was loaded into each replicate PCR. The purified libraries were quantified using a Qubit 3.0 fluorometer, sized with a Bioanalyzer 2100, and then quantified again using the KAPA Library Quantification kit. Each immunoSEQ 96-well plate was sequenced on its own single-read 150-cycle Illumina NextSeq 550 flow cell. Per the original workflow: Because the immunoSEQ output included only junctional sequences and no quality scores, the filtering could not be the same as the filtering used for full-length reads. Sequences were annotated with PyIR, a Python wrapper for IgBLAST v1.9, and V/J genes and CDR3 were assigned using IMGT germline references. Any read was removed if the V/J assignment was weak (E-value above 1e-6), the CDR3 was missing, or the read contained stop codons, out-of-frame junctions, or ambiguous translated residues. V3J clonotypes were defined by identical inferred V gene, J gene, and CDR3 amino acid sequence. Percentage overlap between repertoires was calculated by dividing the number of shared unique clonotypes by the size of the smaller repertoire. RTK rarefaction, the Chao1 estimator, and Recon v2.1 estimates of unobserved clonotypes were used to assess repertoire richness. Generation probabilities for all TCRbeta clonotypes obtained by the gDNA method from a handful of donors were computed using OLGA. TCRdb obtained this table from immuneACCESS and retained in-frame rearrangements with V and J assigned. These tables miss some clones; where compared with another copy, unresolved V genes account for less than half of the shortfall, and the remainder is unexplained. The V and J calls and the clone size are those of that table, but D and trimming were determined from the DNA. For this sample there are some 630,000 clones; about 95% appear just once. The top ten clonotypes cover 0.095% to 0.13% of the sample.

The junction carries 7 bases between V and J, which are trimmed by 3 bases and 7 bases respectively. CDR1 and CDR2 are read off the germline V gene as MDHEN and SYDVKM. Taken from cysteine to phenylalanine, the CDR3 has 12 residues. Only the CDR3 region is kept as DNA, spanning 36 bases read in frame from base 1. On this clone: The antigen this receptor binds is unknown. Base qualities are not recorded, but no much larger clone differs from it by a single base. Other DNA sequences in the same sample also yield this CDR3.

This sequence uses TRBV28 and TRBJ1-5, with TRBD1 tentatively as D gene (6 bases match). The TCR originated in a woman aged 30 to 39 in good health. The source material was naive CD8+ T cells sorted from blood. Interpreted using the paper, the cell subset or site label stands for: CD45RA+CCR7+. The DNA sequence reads TGTGCCAGCAGTTTCAGGGGACAGCCCCAGCATTTT. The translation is CASSFRGQPQHF.